This is a list of T cell receptor beta chains from one sample in a study of blood T cell repertoires in COVID-19. Profiling relied on immunoSEQ multiplex PCR, and the TCRdb table lists in-frame clones only, not all of them. This sample carries a few hundred thousand clones, 86% of them seen once, and the ten largest clones take less than 3%. The material sequenced was peripheral blood. The receptor source for this set is a woman in her 30s with active or convalescent COVID-19. Both conserved end residues are part of each CDR3. D genes are given only for firm matches.

V gene,D gene,J gene,CDR3 protein,CDR3 DNA
TRBV28,NA,TRBJ1-2,CASSSPSPGGVYGYTF,TGTGCCAGCAGTTCACCGTCCCCGGGGGGGGTATATGGCTACACCTTC
TRBV6-5,TRBD2,TRBJ2-2,CASSLERETGELFF,TGTGCCAGCAGCCTCGAGCGGGAAACCGGGGAGCTGTTTTTT
TRBV3-1/TRBV3-2,NA,TRBJ2-3,CASSQDSGGGLSTDTQYF,TGTGCCAGCAGCCAAGATAGTGGCGGGGGCCTTAGCACAGATACGCAGTATTTT
TRBV7-2,NA,TRBJ2-7,CASSLYRSSYEQYF,TGTGCCAGCAGCTTATACAGGTCTTCCTACGAGCAGTACTTC
TRBV18,TRBD1,TRBJ1-4,CASSQGATNEKLFF,TGTGCCAGCTCACAGGGGGCGACTAATGAAAAACTGTTTTTT
TRBV15,NA,TRBJ2-1,CATSRSRGPTNEQFF,TGTGCCACCAGCAGATCCAGGGGTCCGACTAATGAGCAGTTCTTC
TRBV7-2,TRBD2,TRBJ2-3,CASSLGRGGIGDTQYF,TGTGCCAGCAGCTTAGGGCGGGGGGGGATTGGAGATACGCAGTATTTT
TRBV4-3,NA,TRBJ2-7,CASSQEGGQFPYEQYF,TGCGCCAGCAGCCAAGAGGGGGGACAGTTTCCTTACGAGCAGTACTTC
TRBV19,TRBD1,TRBJ2-7,CASNPGQGEQYF,TGTGCCAGTAACCCCGGACAGGGAGAGCAGTACTTC
TRBV30,NA,TRBJ1-1,CAWRWFSRTEAFF,TGTGCCTGGAGGTGGTTCTCGCGCACTGAAGCTTTCTTT
TRBV5-6,TRBD1,TRBJ1-3,CASTVRGPGNTIYF,TGTGCCAGCACAGTAAGGGGGCCTGGAAACACCATATATTTT
TRBV11-3,NA,TRBJ1-1,CASSLDSVMNTEAFF,TGTGCCAGCAGCTTAGATTCGGTTATGAACACTGAAGCTTTCTTT
TRBV5-1,TRBD2,TRBJ2-7,CASSLELVEGSGGEQYF,TGCGCCAGCAGCTTGGAGTTAGTCGAGGGTAGCGGGGGTGAGCAGTACTTC